This T cell receptor (beta chain) was captured by sequencing in a study of cytomegalovirus exposure and HLA in healthy donors. Study summary: A prior study identified some 100 million unique TCR beta sequences from roughly 180 million T cells. Broader study findings: A previous analysis found most TCR beta V segments productive roughly 90% or roughly 30% of the time. Specific recognition of CMV antigens was confirmed in vitro for a few chains (all CMV-associated).

Per germline, CDR1 SGHNT and CDR2 YYREEE (reference sequence). Trimming stripped 0 bases from V and 1 base from J, with 8 bases between. This CDR3 has 15 amino acids. The primer mix had 60 Vbeta and 13 Jbeta primers. Using immunoSEQ multiplex PCR, the repertoire was profiled, and TCRdb retains in-frame clones only, with some absent. Here the sample spans 140,000 or so clones, approximately 72% being singletons. Worth noting for this clone: The antigen is undetermined.

The receptor's source is a woman aged 55-75 years in good health and CMV-seronegative. What was sequenced was PBMCs. The rearrangement joins TRBV5-4 to TRBJ2-1, with D possibly matching TRBD2 (6 bases). CDR3 sequence: CASSLAGASYNEQFF. DNA for the CDR3: TGTGCCAGCAGCTTGGCGGGAGCTTCCTACAATGAGCAGTTCTTC.